The rows below give T cell receptor beta chains drawn from one sample of a study of T cells in Graves' hyperthyroidism and ophthalmopathy. MiXCR, run by TCRdb on the multiplex PCR reads, gives a single entry per CDR3 protein. The sample consists of approximately 630,000 distinct CDR3 sequences, 15% to 20% of them appearing once. The sequencing input was blood. The receptor source for this set is a woman in her thirties with Graves' hyperthyroidism. Both conserved end residues are part of each CDR3. The order of the fields is J gene, clone size, V gene, D gene, CDR3 DNA, CDR3 protein. D genes are given only for firm matches. Clone size appears in some rows only: once, few, many, or a class for an expanded clone.

TRBJ2-5	-	TRBV9	TRBD2	TGTGCCAGCAGCGTAGCGGGCGGGGGGCGGGAGACCCAGTACTTC	CASSVAGGGRETQYF
TRBJ2-3	many	TRBV3-1	-	TGTGCCAGCAGCCAAGATATTTCGGGAGTTGATACGCAGTATTTT	CASSQDISGVDTQYF
TRBJ1-5	many	TRBV12-3/TRBV12-4	-	TGTGCCAGCAGTTTCCAGGGATCTCAGCCCCAGCATTTT	CASSFQGSQPQHF
TRBJ2-1	many	TRBV6-1	-	TGTGCCAGCAGTGAAGCGCGCGGGGACACTTACAATGAGCAGTTCTTC	CASSEARGDTYNEQFF
TRBJ2-7	many	TRBV28	-	TGTGCCAGCAGTTTATCCCGGGCAGGCTCCTACGAGCAGTACTTC	CASSLSRAGSYEQYF
TRBJ2-7	many	TRBV7-9	-	TGTGCCAGCGCTAGGGGGGTGTACGAGCAGTACTTC	CASARGVYEQYF
TRBJ2-7	-	TRBV6-1	-	TGTGCCAGCATTGGCAGGGAGAGGAGGGAGCAGTACTTC	CASIGRERREQYF
TRBJ2-3	-	TRBV7-2	TRBD2	TGTGCCAGCAGCTTACCCACTAGCGGTAGCACAGATACGCAGTATTTT	CASSLPTSGSTDTQYF
TRBJ2-2	-	TRBV29-1	-	TGCAGCGTTCGGGAGCCCGTTAACACCGGGGAGCTGTTTTTT	CSVREPVNTGELFF
TRBJ2-1	many	TRBV11-3	-	TGTGCCAGCAGCGCGGACTACTCCTCCTACAATGAGCAGTTCTTC	CASSADYSSYNEQFF
TRBJ2-6	-	TRBV18	-	TGTGCCAGCTCGGAGTTCTCTGGGGCCAACGTCCTGACTTTC	CASSEFSGANVLTF
TRBJ2-5	many	TRBV7-2	TRBD1	TGTGCCAGCAGCCCCTGGACAGGGGGCGCGGAGACCCAGTACTTC	CASSPWTGGAETQYF
TRBJ2-7	-	TRBV2	-	TGTGCCAGCAAAGATACAGGACCCGACTACGAGCAGTACTTC	CASKDTGPDYEQYF
TRBJ1-2	-	TRBV27	TRBD1	TGTGCCAGCTGTGACAGGGATGGCTACACCTTC	CASCDRDGYTF
TRBJ2-1	few	TRBV6-2/TRBV6-3	-	TGTGCCAGCAGTCTCTTCGAAGTTTACAATGAGCAGTTCTTC	CASSLFEVYNEQFF
TRBJ2-7	once	TRBV15	TRBD1	TGTGCCACCAGCAGTTCATGGGGAGGACAGGGGGATCTTTTACCCTACGAGCAGTACTTC	CATSSSWGGQGDLLPYEQYF
TRBJ1-1	many	TRBV29-1	-	TGCAGCGGTGTTGGACAGAAAGCTTTCTTT	CSGVGQKAFF
TRBJ2-5	many	TRBV3-1	-	TGTGCCAGCAGCCAAGACTCCCGCCGACCCCAAGAGACCCAGTACTTC	CASSQDSRRPQETQYF
TRBJ2-7	many	TRBV7-2	TRBD2	TGTGCCAGCACCCTAATTGGCGGACTAGCGGGCGAGCAGTACTTC	CASTLIGGLAGEQYF
TRBJ2-2	-	TRBV19	-	TGTGCCAGTAGTATAAAGACCGGGGAGCTGTTTTTT	CASSIKTGELFF
TRBJ2-1	many	TRBV27	-	TGTGCCAGCAGTTTATCCCCCAATGAGCAGTTCTTC	CASSLSPNEQFF
TRBJ1-5	few	TRBV6-5	-	TGTGCCAGCAGTTACTCGGGCAGAGGGTCCAATCAGCCCCAGCATTTT	CASSYSGRGSNQPQHF
TRBJ2-7	-	TRBV4-2	-	TGTGCCAGCAGCCAAGATCTCAGGGCAGGGGCCTACGAGCAGTACTTC	CASSQDLRAGAYEQYF
TRBJ2-3	many	TRBV7-3	-	TGTGCCAGCAGCCTCTCGGGCACAGATACGCAGTATTTT	CASSLSGTDTQYF
TRBJ2-1	-	TRBV19	-	TGTGCCAGTAGTCCTTTCAGGGAAAATGAGCAGTTCTTC	CASSPFRENEQFF
TRBJ1-6	-	TRBV2	TRBD1	TGTGCCAGTGGACAGGCCAGCTCCTATAATTCACCCCTCCACTTT	CASGQASSYNSPLHF
TRBJ2-5	many	TRBV6-2/TRBV6-3	TRBD1	TGTGCCAGCACTGAGGGACAGTGGACGGGAAAAACCCAAGAGACCCAGTACTTC	CASTEGQWTGKTQETQYF
TRBJ2-7	many	TRBV6-2/TRBV6-3	-	TGTGCCAGCAGTTATGCAGGGCGCTCCTACGAGCAGTACTTC	CASSYAGRSYEQYF
TRBJ2-1	few	TRBV12-3/TRBV12-4	TRBD2	TGTGCCAGCAGTTTAGGGGGGACTAGCGGGAGATTCTACAATGAGCAGTTCTTC	CASSLGGTSGRFYNEQFF